This T cell receptor beta chain was obtained from a study of CD8 T cells in Susac syndrome. It was with random hexamers that roughly 0.5 to 1 ug RNA was reverse transcribed. MiXCR, run by TCRdb on the immunoSEQ multiplex PCR reads, gives a single entry per CDR3 protein. The repertoire holds roughly 200,000 distinct CDR3 sequences, around 95% seen once, with approximately 0.082% in the top ten. Purification of the CD8+ and CD4+ T cells relied on negative isolation, and TEMRA cells underwent FACS enrichment. The germline gives CDR1 LGHDT, CDR2 YNNKEL (reference sequence). The CDR3 is made up of 16 amino acids. V dropped 6 bases and J dropped 1 base, with 16 bases sitting between them.

The receptor comes from a human donor with multiple sclerosis. Sample: CD4+ T cells from PBMCs. This chain joins TRBV3-1 and TRBJ2-1, with D possibly matching TRBD1 (5 bases). Here the CDR3 DNA reads TGTGCCAGCAGAGAGATCAGGGTAGGGTCCTACAATGAGCAGTTCTTC. This encodes CASREIRVGSYNEQFF.